This T cell receptor beta chain is drawn from a study of T cell changes during pregnancy in multiple sclerosis. The repertoire was sequenced with immunoSEQ multiplex PCR; TCRdb's copy has only in-frame clones and lacks some. The repertoire holds about 40,000 clones, with around 90% as singletons. Trimming at V came to 4 bases and at J to 3 bases, leaving 4 bases not matched to a gene. The length of the CDR3 is 15 residues. Per the germline V gene, CDR1 is SQVTM and CDR2 is ANQGSEA. The sample here was CD4+ T cells from peripheral blood mononuclear cells, taken in the third trimester of pregnancy. The receptor's source is a female donor with multiple sclerosis, enrolled in a pregnancy study. The chain uses TRBV29-1 and TRBJ2-7; 15 bases fit TRBD2. CDR3 nucleotide sequence: TGCAGCGTTGCTCTGGGACTAGCGGGAGGCTACGAGCAGTACTTC. It yields the protein CSVALGLAGGYEQYF.